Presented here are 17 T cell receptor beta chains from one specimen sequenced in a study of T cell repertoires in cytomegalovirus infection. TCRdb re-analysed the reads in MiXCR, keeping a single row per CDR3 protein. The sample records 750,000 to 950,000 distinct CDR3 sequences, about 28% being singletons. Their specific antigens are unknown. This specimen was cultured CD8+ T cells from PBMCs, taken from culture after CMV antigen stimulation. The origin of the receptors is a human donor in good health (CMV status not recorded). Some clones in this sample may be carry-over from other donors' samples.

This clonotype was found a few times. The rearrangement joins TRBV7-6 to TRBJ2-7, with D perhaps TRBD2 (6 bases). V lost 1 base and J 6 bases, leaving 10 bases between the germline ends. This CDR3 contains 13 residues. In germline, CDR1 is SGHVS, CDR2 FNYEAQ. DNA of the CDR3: TGTGCCAGCAGCTTAGGGGGGGTACCCGAGCAGTACTTC. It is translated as CASSLGGVPEQYF.

The CDR3 DNA is TGTGCCAGTATGGCAGAAAACACTGAAGCTTTCTTT. Its protein is CASMAENTEAFF. The chain carries TRBV19 and TRBJ1-1; D uncertain. Between the trimmed V and J ends, which lost 7 bases and 2 bases, there was a span of 8 bases. Per germline, CDR1 LNHDA and CDR2 SQIVND (reference sequence). The CDR3 loop spans 12 amino acids.

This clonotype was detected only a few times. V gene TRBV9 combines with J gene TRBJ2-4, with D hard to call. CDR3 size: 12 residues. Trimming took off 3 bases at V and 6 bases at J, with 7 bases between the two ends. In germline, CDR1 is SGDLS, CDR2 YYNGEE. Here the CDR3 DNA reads TGTGCCAGCAGCGGGACCCGAAACATTCAGTACTTC. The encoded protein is CASSGTRNIQYF.

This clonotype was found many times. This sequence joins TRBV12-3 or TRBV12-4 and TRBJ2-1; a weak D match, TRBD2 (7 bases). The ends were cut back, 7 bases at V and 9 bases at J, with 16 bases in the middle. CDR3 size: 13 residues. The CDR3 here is CASTHRGAGEQFF. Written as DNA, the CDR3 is TGTGCCAGCACCCATCGGGGGGCTGGTGAGCAGTTCTTC.

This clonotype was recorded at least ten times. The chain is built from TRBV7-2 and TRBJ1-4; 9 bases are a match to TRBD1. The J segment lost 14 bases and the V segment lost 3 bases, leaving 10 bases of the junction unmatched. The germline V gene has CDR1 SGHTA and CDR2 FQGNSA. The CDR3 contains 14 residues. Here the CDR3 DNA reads TGTGCCAGCAGCTTCCCGGGACAGGGTGCGGGGCTGTTTTTT. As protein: CASSFPGQGAGLFF. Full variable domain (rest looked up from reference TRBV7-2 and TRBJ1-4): GAGVSQSPSNKVTEKGKDVELRCDPISGHTALYWYRQSLGQGLEFLIYFQGNSAPDKSGLPSDRFSAERTGGSVSTLTIQRTQQEDSAVYLCASSFPGQGAGLFFGSGTQLSVL.

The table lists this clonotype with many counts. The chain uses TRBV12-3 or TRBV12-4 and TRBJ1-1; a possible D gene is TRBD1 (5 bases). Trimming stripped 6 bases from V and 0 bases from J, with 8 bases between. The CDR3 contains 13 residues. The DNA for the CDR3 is TGTGCCAGCAGGGGACCGCTGAACACTGAAGCTTTCTTT. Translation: CASRGPLNTEAFF.

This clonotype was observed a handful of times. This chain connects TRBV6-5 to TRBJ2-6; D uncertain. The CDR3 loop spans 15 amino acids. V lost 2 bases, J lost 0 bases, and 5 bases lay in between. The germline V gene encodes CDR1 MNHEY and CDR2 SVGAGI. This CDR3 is CASSYGDSGANVLTF. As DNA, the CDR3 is TGTGCCAGCAGTTACGGCGACTCTGGGGCCAACGTCCTGACTTTC.

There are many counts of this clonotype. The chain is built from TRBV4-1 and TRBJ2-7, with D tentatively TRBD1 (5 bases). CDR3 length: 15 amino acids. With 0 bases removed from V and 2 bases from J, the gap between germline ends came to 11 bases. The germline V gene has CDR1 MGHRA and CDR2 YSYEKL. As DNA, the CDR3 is TGCGCCAGCAGCCAAGAAGGGGCAGGCCCCTACGAGCAGTACTTC. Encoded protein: CASSQEGAGPYEQYF.

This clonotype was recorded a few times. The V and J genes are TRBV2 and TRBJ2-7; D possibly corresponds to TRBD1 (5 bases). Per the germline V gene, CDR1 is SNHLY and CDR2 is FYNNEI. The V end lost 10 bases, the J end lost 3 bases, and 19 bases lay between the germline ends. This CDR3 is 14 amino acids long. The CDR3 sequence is CAITDGGAFYEQYF. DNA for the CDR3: TGTGCCATCACGGACGGTGGGGCTTTCTACGAGCAGTACTTC.

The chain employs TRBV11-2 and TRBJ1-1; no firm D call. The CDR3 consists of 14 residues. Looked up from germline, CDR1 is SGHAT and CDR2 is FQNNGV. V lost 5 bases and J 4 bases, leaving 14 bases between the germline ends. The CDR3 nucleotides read TGTGCCAGCAGCCGTACACATGCGGGCACTGAAGCTTTCTTT. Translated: CASSRTHAGTEAFF. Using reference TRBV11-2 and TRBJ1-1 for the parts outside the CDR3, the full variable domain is EAGVAQSPRYKIIEKRQSVAFWCNPISGHATLYWYQQILGQGPKLLIQFQNNGVVDDSQLPKDRFSAERLKGVDSTLKIQPAKLEDSAVYLCASSRTHAGTEAFFGQGTRLTVV.

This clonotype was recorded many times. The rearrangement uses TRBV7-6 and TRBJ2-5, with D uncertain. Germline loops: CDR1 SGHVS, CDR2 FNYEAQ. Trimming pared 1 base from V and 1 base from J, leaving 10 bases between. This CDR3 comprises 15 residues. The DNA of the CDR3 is TGTGCCAGCAGCTTAGAGGCTCGCCGCCAAGAGACCCAGTACTTC. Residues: CASSLEARRQETQYF.

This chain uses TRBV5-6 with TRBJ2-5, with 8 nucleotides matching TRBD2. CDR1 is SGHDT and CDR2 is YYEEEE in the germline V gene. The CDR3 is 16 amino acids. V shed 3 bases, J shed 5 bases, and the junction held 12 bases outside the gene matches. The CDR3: CASSSLSGDARETQYF. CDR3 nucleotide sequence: TGTGCCAGCAGCTCCCTTAGCGGGGACGCTCGGGAGACCCAGTACTTC.

The DNA of the CDR3 is TGCAGTGCCGTCTTATTAGACAGAAGTTTGGGCAACAATGAGCAGTTCTTC. Translated, it gives CSAVLLDRSLGNNEQFF. V gene TRBV20-1 combines with J gene TRBJ2-1, with D maybe TRBD1 (5 bases). There are 17 residues in the CDR3. The germline gives CDR1 DFQATT, CDR2 SNEGSKA (reference sequence). Trimming took 6 bases from V and 5 from J, leaving 26 bases between them.

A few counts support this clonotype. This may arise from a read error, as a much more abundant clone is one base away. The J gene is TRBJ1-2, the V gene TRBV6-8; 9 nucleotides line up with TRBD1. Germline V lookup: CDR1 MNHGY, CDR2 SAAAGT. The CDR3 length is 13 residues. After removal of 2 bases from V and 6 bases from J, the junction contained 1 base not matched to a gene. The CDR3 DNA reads TGTGCCAGCAGTTACGGGACAGGGCATGGCTACACCTTC. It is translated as CASSYGTGHGYTF.

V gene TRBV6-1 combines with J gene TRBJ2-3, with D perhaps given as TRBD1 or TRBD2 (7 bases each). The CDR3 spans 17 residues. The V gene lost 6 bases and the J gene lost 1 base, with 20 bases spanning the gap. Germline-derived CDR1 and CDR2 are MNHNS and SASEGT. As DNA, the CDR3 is TGTGCCAGCAGAGCGGGACAGACGGCGGTTGGCACAGATACGCAGTATTTT. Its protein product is CASRAGQTAVGTDTQYF.

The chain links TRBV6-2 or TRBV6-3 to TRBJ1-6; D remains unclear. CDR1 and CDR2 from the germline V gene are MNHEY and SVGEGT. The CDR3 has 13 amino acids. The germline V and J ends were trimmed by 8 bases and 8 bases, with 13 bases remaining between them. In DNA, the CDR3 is TGTGCCAGCGTGCGAAGGAAAGATTCACCCCTCCACTTT. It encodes CASVRRKDSPLHF.

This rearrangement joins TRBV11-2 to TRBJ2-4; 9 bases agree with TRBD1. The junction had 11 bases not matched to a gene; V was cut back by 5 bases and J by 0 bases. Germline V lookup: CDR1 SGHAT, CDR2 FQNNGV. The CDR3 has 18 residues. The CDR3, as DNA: TGTGCCAGCAGCCCCTGGGACAGGGTCGTGTTAGCCAAAAACATTCAGTACTTC. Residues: CASSPWDRVVLAKNIQYF.